Below, 10 T cell receptor beta chains from the same sample are listed, as sequenced in a study of T cell clusters in autoimmune cytopenias. Each sample's input was 250 to 300 ng genomic DNA, 35,000 to 40,000 genome equivalents. TRB was amplified by touch-down multiplex PCR, primer pools A and B combined. TCRdb derives one entry per CDR3 protein from the multiplex PCR reads, leaving out DNA. This sample's table reports roughly 6,900 distinct CDR3 sequences. Another study also made use of these data, one on T cell repertoires in aging, cancer and after chemotherapy.

Sequencing was carried out using peripheral blood. The receptors were sampled from a human donor in good health.

This rearrangement joins TRBV10-3 to TRBJ2-3; TCRdb lists TRBD1, though no DNA is available to test this call. Germline V gives CDR1 ENHRY, CDR2 SYGVKD. The length of the CDR3 is 16 residues. The CDR3 protein is CAISPGVSLWADTQYF.

The chain recombines TRBV18 with TRBJ1-3. The CDR3 is 15 amino acids. CDR1 and CDR2 (germline): KGHSH, LQKENI. The CDR3: CASSPPRRGGNTIYF.

By frequency, this clonotype registers medium-sized (0.01 to 0.1%). The genes are TRBV29-1 and TRBJ2-4; TCRdb's D call of TRBD1 is untestable without DNA. Germline-derived CDR1 and CDR2 are SQVTM and ANQGSEA. CDR3 length: 12 residues. This CDR3 reads CSAEKTGDDQYF. The variable domain in full, completed from reference TRBV29-1 and TRBJ2-4, reads SAVISQKPSRDICQRGTSLTIQCQVDSQVTMMFWYRQQPGQSLTLIATANQGSEATYESGFVIDKFPISRPNLTFSTLTVSNMSPEDSSIYLCSAEKTGDDQYFGAGTRLSVL.

The CDR3 here is CASSLGSRGADTEAFF. The chain joins TRBV5-4 to TRBJ1-1; TCRdb's assignment of TRBD1 cannot be checked, as there is no DNA. Germline V lookup: CDR1 SGHNT, CDR2 YYREEE (reference sequence). The CDR3 extends over 16 amino acids.

The chain links TRBV18 to TRBJ2-7; TCRdb calls TRBD1, which cannot be checked without DNA. The germline V gene has CDR1 KGHSH and CDR2 LQKENI. The CDR3 consists of 17 residues. The CDR3 sequence is CASSPQESGQGGYEQYF.

V gene TRBV30 combines with J gene TRBJ1-4. Germline loops: CDR1 GTSNPN, CDR2 SVGIG (reference sequence). The CDR3 contains 15 residues. Here the CDR3 reads CAWSVPTGSNEKLFF.

This clonotype is identified as medium-sized from frequency. The chain couples TRBV6-2 or TRBV6-3 to TRBJ2-3; TCRdb names TRBD2, which stays unverified in the absence of DNA. CDR3 length equals 14 residues. CDR1 and CDR2 from the germline V gene are MNHEY and SVGEGT. The CDR3 protein is CASSRLPSTDTQYF.

J is TRBJ2-1 and V is TRBV12-3 or TRBV12-4; TCRdb designates TRBD2, a call that cannot be tested without DNA. The CDR3 sequence is 15 residues long. CDR3 sequence reads: CASSWTSGAYNEQFF.

J is TRBJ1-3 and V is TRBV6-5; TCRdb's assignment of TRBD1 cannot be checked, as there is no DNA. Per the germline V gene, CDR1 is MNHEY and CDR2 is SVGAGI. The CDR3 is 13 residues long. CDR3 sequence: CAISLQGGNTIYF.

Measured by frequency, this clonotype is medium-sized (0.01 to 0.1%). The J gene is TRBJ2-5, the V gene TRBV6-5; TCRdb proposes TRBD2, but this gene call is untestable without DNA. The CDR3 sequence is 15 residues long. Germline CDR1 MNHEY, CDR2 SVGAGI. CDR3 region: CASNAVGGLGETQYF.